These 25 T cell receptor beta chains came from one sample sequenced in a study of PD-1 and CTLA-4 blockade in melanoma. This table comes from immunoSEQ multiplex PCR, and its TCRdb copy is limited to in-frame clones, with some not included. This sample has 15,000 to 20,000 clones; over 65% occur once, and the top ten carry roughly 15%. The sample consisted of CD8+ T cells from peripheral blood, taken before anti-PD-1 treatment. The receptors derive from a human donor with melanoma.

The chain employs TRBV5-1 and TRBJ1-5, with TRBD1 matching over 7 bases. The J segment lost 6 bases and the V segment lost 0 bases, leaving 3 bases of the junction unmatched. The germline CDR1 and CDR2 sequences are SGHRS and YFSETQ. The CDR3 runs to 14 residues. The DNA of the CDR3 is TGCGCCAGCAGCTTGGCTCAGGGGGGTCAGCCCCAGCATTTT. This codes for CASSLAQGGQPQHF.

This clone showed up just a few times. The V gene is TRBV2, the J gene TRBJ1-5, with D unclear. This CDR3 comprises 15 residues. In germline, CDR1 is SNHLY, CDR2 FYNNEI. Deletions cut 2 bases from V and 3 bases from J, with 11 bases between. This chain's CDR3 is CASSERGHFNQPQHF. CDR3 bases: TGTGCCAGCAGTGAAAGAGGCCACTTCAATCAGCCCCAGCATTTT.

This chain joins TRBV20-1 and TRBJ2-1; no definite D call. Germline V CDR1 and CDR2: DFQATT, SNEGSKA (reference sequence). V lost 6 bases and J 9 bases, leaving 9 bases between the germline ends. This CDR3 comprises 10 residues. CDR3 residues: CSAQHSEQFF. The CDR3 DNA reads as TGCAGTGCCCAACACAGTGAGCAGTTCTTC.

This rearrangement joins TRBV6-5 to TRBJ1-1, with D possibly being TRBD1 (5 bases). V was shortened by 2 bases and J by 3 bases, with 10 bases between the two germline ends. The CDR3 contains 14 residues. CDR1 and CDR2 (germline): MNHEY, SVGAGI. The CDR3 loop is CASSYKGFDTEAFF. CDR3 nucleotide sequence: TGTGCCAGCAGTTACAAGGGGTTTGACACTGAAGCTTTCTTT.

CDR3 DNA: TGTGCCAGCAGCATAGGGGGCGGGAGGACTGAAGCTTTCTTT. Its translation: CASSIGGGRTEAFF. The rearrangement joins TRBV27 to TRBJ1-1, with TRBD1 matching over 7 bases. Trimming cost V 6 bases and J 5 bases; bases outside gene matches: 9. The CDR3 sequence is 14 residues long. Germline V gene lookup returns CDR1 MNHEY and CDR2 SMNVEV (reference sequence).

The V gene is TRBV11-1, the J gene TRBJ2-5; unclear D gene. The germline V gene encodes CDR1 SGHAT and CDR2 FQDESV (reference sequence). V lost 1 base to trimming and J lost 4 bases, with 4 bases between them. This CDR3 comprises 12 residues. CDR3 DNA: TGTGCCAGCAGCTTAGAGGGAGAGACCCAGTACTTC. Translated, it gives CASSLEGETQYF. Full variable domain (outside the CDR3, taken from reference TRBV11-1 and TRBJ2-5): EAEVAQSPRYKITEKSQAVAFWCDPISGHATLYWYRQILGQGPELLVQFQDESVVDDSQLPKDRFSAERLKGVDSTLKIQPAELGDSAMYLCASSLEGETQYFGPGTRLLVL.

The chain employs TRBV7-8 and TRBJ2-7; unclear D gene. Trimming shortened V by 1 base and J by 1 base, and 8 bases separated the two germline ends. The V gene's germline CDR1 is SGHVS and CDR2 FQNEAQ. The CDR3 spans 14 residues. Here the CDR3 reads CASSLVGFSYEQYF. Written as DNA, the CDR3 is TGTGCCAGCAGCTTAGTAGGGTTTTCCTACGAGCAGTACTTC.

The chain employs TRBV7-6 and TRBJ1-1; TRBD1 matches 8 bases. With V trimmed by 6 bases and J by 7 bases, 7 bases remained unmatched. This CDR3 is built from 13 residues. Germline lookup yields CDR1 SGHVS and CDR2 FNYEAQ. The CDR3 DNA reads as TGTGCCAGCAGTCTTCAGGGGGCGGATGAAGCTTTCTTT. This sequence encodes CASSLQGADEAFF. Based on the CDR3 plus reference TRBV7-6 and TRBJ1-1, the full variable domain is GAGVSQSPRYKVTKRGQDVALRCDPISGHVSLYWYRQALGQGPEFLTYFNYEAQQDKSGLPNDRFSAERPEGSISTLTIQRTEQRDSAMYRCASSLQGADEAFFGQGTRLTVV.

This clone was seen a handful of times. The genes are TRBV13 and TRBJ2-5; D may be TRBD1 (5 bases). V was clipped by 3 bases and J by 0 bases, with 14 bases between them. CDR1 PRHDT and CDR2 FYEKMQ come from the germline V gene (reference sequence). This CDR3 has 16 residues. The CDR3 loop reads CASSFRVGQYQETQYF. In nucleotides, the CDR3 is TGTGCCAGCAGCTTTCGTGTCGGACAATACCAAGAGACCCAGTACTTC.

The CDR3 sequence is CASISDREVAEAFF. The CDR3 nucleotides are TGTGCCAGTATCTCGGACAGGGAGGTTGCTGAAGCTTTCTTT. The chain combines TRBV19 with TRBJ1-1, with 8 positions matching TRBD1. This CDR3 contains 14 residues. In germline, CDR1 is LNHDA, CDR2 SQIVND (reference sequence). The junction had 10 bases not matched to a gene; V was cut back by 7 bases and J by 6 bases. The entire variable domain, with the rest obtained from reference TRBV19 and TRBJ1-1, is as follows: DGGITQSPKYLFRKEGQNVTLSCEQNLNHDAMYWYRQDPGQGLRLIYYSQIVNDFQKGDIAEGYSVSREKKESFPLTVTSAQKNPTAFYLCASISDREVAEAFFGQGTRLTVV.

The genes are TRBV2 and TRBJ1-5; TRBD1 matches 7 bases. Per the germline V gene, CDR1 is SNHLY and CDR2 is FYNNEI. Losses at the gene ends were 6 bases for V and 4 bases for J; bases not matched to a gene: 9. CDR3 length: 15 residues. In nucleotides, the CDR3 is TGTGCCAGCAGAGACGTGACAGGGCAAAATCAGCCCCAGCATTTT. Protein sequence: CASRDVTGQNQPQHF.

The V call is TRBV24-1, the J call TRBJ1-5; no definite D call. The CDR3 runs to 13 residues. Germline V gene data show CDR1 as KGHDR and CDR2 as SFDVKD. V lost 1 base to trimming and J lost 4 bases, with 4 bases between them. The CDR3 DNA sequence: TGTGCCACCAGTGATTTAAGTAATCAGCCCCAGCATTTT. It encodes CATSDLSNQPQHF.

The rearrangement uses TRBV5-4 and TRBJ2-3; 7 nucleotides agree with TRBD2. Germline assignment: CDR1 SGHNT and CDR2 YYREEE (reference sequence). V gave up 3 bases and J gave up 0 bases; unmatched junction bases: 16. The CDR3 totals 19 residues. The CDR3 here is CASSSAPGSGGRSTDTQYF. Written as DNA, the CDR3 is TGTGCCAGCAGCTCGGCCCCGGGGTCGGGGGGACGGAGCACAGATACGCAGTATTTT.

This clone was detected only once. The rearrangement joins TRBV15 to TRBJ1-1, with D uncertain. Germline-derived CDR1 and CDR2 are LNHNV and YYDKDF (reference sequence). Trimming shortened V by 5 bases and J by 1 base, and 8 bases separated the two germline ends. This CDR3 has 13 residues. The CDR3 bases are TGTGCCACCAGCCCTAGGAGGAACACTGAAGCTTTCTTT. It is translated as CATSPRRNTEAFF.

The chain uses TRBV19 and TRBJ2-7, with unresolved D. The CDR3 extends over 13 amino acids. Germline V gives CDR1 LNHDA, CDR2 SQIVND (reference sequence). V lost 3 bases to trimming and J lost 4 bases, with 10 bases between them. CDR3 bases: TGTGCCAGTAGTATCGGAGTTGGGTACGAGCAGTACTTC. It codes for CASSIGVGYEQYF. Full variable domain (rest looked up from reference TRBV19 and TRBJ2-7): DGGITQSPKYLFRKEGQNVTLSCEQNLNHDAMYWYRQDPGQGLRLIYYSQIVNDFQKGDIAEGYSVSREKKESFPLTVTSAQKNPTAFYLCASSIGVGYEQYFGPGTRLTVT.

This clone was found once. This rearrangement joins TRBV11-1 to TRBJ1-1; D unclear. CDR1 and CDR2 (germline): SGHAT, FQDESV (reference sequence). Trimming left V 4 bases short and J 5 bases short, with 20 bases between. This CDR3 has 16 amino acids. The CDR3 loop is CASSSGGFVVRTEAFF. CDR3 coding DNA: TGTGCCAGCAGCTCAGGAGGGTTTGTAGTGAGAACTGAAGCTTTCTTT.

The genes are TRBV15 and TRBJ2-1; TRBD1 or TRBD2 may be the D gene (5 bases each). Trimming pared 1 base from V and 2 bases from J, leaving 9 bases between. The CDR3 consists of 15 residues. The germline V gene has CDR1 LNHNV and CDR2 YYDKDF (reference sequence). CDR3 in amino acids: CATSRGGYTYNEQFF. Here the CDR3 DNA reads TGTGCCACCAGCAGAGGGGGGTACACCTACAATGAGCAGTTCTTC.

The V call is TRBV14, the J call TRBJ2-1, with 10 bases lining up with TRBD2. The germline CDR1 and CDR2 sequences are SGHDN and FVKESK. The CDR3 loop spans 16 amino acids. The V and J ends lost 2 bases and 7 bases, in that order; junction bases with no gene match: 8. This chain's CDR3 is CASSQLVAGGKNEQFF. In DNA, the CDR3 is TGTGCCAGCAGCCAATTAGTAGCGGGAGGTAAAAATGAGCAGTTCTTC.

The V call is TRBV9, the J call TRBJ1-2, with D unclear. V lost 8 bases and J lost 6, with 11 bases in between. The CDR3 totals 11 residues. Germline V gene data show CDR1 as SGDLS and CDR2 as YYNGEE. DNA of the CDR3: TGTGCCAGTGATGCTGGGAATGGCTACACCTTC. Its protein product is CASDAGNGYTF.

This clone was seen just once. This chain connects TRBV11-1 to TRBJ1-1; perhaps TRBD1 as D (6 bases). The CDR3 extends over 16 amino acids. Trimming removed 2 bases at V and 1 base at J, with 14 bases between. The germline CDR1 and CDR2 sequences are SGHAT and FQDESV (reference sequence). In DNA, the CDR3 is TGTGCCAGCAGCTTATCGGGGGCGAGCAAGAACACTGAAGCTTTCTTT. The encoded protein is CASSLSGASKNTEAFF. Full variable domain (rest looked up from reference TRBV11-1 and TRBJ1-1): EAEVAQSPRYKITEKSQAVAFWCDPISGHATLYWYRQILGQGPELLVQFQDESVVDDSQLPKDRFSAERLKGVDSTLKIQPAELGDSAMYLCASSLSGASKNTEAFFGQGTRLTVV.

This chain joins TRBV29-1 and TRBJ2-7; tentative D call: TRBD1 (5 bases). The CDR3 is 11 amino acids. The germline CDR1 and CDR2 sequences are SQVTM and ANQGSEA. V shed 4 bases and J shed 3 bases, with 7 bases lying between them. The CDR3 coding sequence is TGCAGCGTTGCAGGGTACTACGAGCAGTACTTC. Translating it yields CSVAGYYEQYF.

This clone was recorded a few times. V usage is TRBV4-2 and J usage is TRBJ1-1, with D possibly TRBD1 on 5 matching bases. The germline gives CDR1 LGHNA, CDR2 YNFKEQ. V was shortened by 1 base and J by 4 bases, with 13 bases between the two germline ends. The CDR3 runs to 15 residues. The CDR3 DNA reads TGTGCCAGCAGCCAAGTGGTCGGGGGGGGCACTGAAGCTTTCTTT. Its translation: CASSQVVGGGTEAFF.

This clone has a handful of counts. CDR3 loop: CASSEKGNYGYTF. CDR3 DNA: TGTGCCAGCAGTGAAAAGGGAAACTATGGCTACACCTTC. The chain uses TRBV2 and TRBJ1-2; D is unresolved. The CDR3 is 13 amino acids. The germline V gene has CDR1 SNHLY and CDR2 FYNNEI. Trimming took 2 bases from V and 2 from J, leaving 6 bases between them.

This chain connects TRBV7-9 to TRBJ2-6, with D perhaps assigned TRBD1 or TRBD2 (5 bases each). V shed 4 bases and J shed 0 bases, with 16 bases lying between them. Germline loops: CDR1 SEHNR, CDR2 FQNEAQ (reference sequence). CDR3 size: 18 residues. The chain's CDR3 is CASSSHTGPSSGANVLTF. CDR3 nucleotide sequence: TGTGCCAGCAGCTCGCATACGGGACCGAGCTCTGGGGCCAACGTCCTGACTTTC.

This clone was seen a single time. The chain couples TRBV27 to TRBJ1-1; D perhaps matches TRBD1 (5 bases). The CDR3 runs 11 residues. V lost 7 bases and J lost 5, with 8 bases in between. The germline gives CDR1 MNHEY, CDR2 SMNVEV (reference sequence). As DNA, the CDR3 is TGTGCCAGCACCTCAGGGACTGAAGCTTTCTTT. Translating it yields CASTSGTEAFF.